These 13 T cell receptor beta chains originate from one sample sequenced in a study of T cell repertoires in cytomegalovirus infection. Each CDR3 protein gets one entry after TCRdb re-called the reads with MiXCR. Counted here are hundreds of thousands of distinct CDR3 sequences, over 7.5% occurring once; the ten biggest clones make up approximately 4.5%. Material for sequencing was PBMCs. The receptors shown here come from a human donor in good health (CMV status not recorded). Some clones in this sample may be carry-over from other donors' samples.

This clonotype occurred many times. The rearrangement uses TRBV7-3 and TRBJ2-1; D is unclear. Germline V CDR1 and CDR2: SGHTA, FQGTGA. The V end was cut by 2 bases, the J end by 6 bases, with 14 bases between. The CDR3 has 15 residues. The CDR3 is CASSLQPQVPNEQFF. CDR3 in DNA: TGTGCCAGCAGCTTACAGCCGCAGGTACCCAATGAGCAGTTCTTC. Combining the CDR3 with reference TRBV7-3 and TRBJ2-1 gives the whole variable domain GAGVSQTPSNKVTEKGKYVELRCDPISGHTALYWYRQSLGQGPEFLIYFQGTGAADDSGLPNDRFFAVRPEGSVSTLKIQRTERGDSAVYLCASSLQPQVPNEQFFGPGTRLTVL.

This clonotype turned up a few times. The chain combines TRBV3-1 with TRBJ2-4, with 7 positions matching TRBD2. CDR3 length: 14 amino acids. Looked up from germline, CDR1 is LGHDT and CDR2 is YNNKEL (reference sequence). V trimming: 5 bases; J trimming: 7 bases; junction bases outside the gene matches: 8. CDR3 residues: CASSISRRGNIQYF. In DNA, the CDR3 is TGTGCCAGCAGCATCTCGAGGCGGGGGAACATTCAGTACTTC.

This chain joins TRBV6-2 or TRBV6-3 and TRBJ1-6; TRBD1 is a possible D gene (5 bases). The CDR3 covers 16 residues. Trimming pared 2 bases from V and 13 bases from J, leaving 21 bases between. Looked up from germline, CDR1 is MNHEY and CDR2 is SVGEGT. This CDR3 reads CASSYVGGRRWEPLHF. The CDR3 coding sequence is TGTGCCAGCAGTTACGTCGGGGGACGCCGCTGGGAGCCCCTCCACTTT.

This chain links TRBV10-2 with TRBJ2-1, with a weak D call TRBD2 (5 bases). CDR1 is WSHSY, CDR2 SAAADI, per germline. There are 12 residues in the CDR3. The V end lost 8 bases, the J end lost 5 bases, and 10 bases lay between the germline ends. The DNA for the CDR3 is TGCGCCAGCGTCCGGGGAAACAATGAGCAGTTCTTC. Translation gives CASVRGNNEQFF.

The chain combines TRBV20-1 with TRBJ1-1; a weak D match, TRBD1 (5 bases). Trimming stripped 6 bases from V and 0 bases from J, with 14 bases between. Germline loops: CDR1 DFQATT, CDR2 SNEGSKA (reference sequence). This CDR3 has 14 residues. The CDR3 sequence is CSAEEEGMNTEAFF. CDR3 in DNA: TGCAGTGCCGAGGAGGAGGGGATGAACACTGAAGCTTTCTTT.

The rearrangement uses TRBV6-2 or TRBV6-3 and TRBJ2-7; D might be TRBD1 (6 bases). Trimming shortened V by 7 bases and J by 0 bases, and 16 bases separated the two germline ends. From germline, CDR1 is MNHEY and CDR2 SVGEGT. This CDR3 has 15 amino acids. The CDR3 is CASTIPGHSSYEQYF. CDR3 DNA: TGTGCCAGCACCATTCCGGGACACAGCTCCTACGAGCAGTACTTC.

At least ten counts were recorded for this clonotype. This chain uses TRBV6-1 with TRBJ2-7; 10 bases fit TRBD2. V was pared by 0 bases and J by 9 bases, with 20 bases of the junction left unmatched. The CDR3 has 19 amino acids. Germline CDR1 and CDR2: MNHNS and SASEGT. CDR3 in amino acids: CASSEARWLAGGRLVAQYF. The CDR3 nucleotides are TGTGCCAGCAGTGAAGCGCGTTGGTTAGCGGGAGGTAGGCTCGTCGCGCAGTACTTC.

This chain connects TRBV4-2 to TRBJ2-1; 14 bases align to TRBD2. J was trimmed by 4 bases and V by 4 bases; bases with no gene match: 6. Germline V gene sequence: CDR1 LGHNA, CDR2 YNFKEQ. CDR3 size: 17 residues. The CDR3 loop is CASSRLGTSGRYNEQFF. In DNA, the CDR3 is TGTGCCAGCAGCCGTTTGGGGACTAGCGGGAGATACAATGAGCAGTTCTTC.

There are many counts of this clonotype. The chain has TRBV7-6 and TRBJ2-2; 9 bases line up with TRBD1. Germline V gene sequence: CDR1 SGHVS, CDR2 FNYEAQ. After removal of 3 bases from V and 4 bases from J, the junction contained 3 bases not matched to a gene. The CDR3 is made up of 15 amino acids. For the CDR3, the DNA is TGTGCCAGCAGCTTGACAGGGGGTTCCACCGGGGAGCTGTTTTTT. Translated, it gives CASSLTGGSTGELFF.

CDR3 region: CASSYSGGQRFYNEQFF. CDR3 sequence (DNA): TGTGCCAGCAGCTATAGCGGGGGCCAAAGATTCTACAATGAGCAGTTCTTC. This chain connects TRBV7-4 to TRBJ2-1, with TRBD2 matching over 9 bases. This CDR3 contains 17 residues. Germline-derived CDR1 and CDR2 are SGHVT and SQSDAQ. V trimming: 4 bases; J trimming: 3 bases; junction bases outside the gene matches: 10.

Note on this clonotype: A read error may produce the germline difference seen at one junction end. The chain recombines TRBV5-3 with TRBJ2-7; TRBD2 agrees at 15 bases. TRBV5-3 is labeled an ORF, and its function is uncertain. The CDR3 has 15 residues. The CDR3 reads CASSLVGTSGREQYF. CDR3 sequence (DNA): TGTGCCAGCAGCTTGGTCGGGACTAGCGGGAGGGAGCAGTACTTC.

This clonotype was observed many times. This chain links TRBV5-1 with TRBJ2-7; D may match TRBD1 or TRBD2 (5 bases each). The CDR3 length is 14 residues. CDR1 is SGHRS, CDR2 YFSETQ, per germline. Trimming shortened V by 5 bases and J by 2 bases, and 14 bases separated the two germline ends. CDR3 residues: CASRHRDGAYEQYF. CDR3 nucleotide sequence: TGCGCCAGCAGACACCGGGACGGAGCCTACGAGCAGTACTTC.

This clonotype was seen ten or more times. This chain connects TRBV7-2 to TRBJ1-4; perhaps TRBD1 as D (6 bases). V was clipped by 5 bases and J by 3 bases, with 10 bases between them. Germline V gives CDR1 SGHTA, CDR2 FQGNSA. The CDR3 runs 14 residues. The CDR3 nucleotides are TGTGCCAGCAGCCCACAGGGAGCTAATGAAAAACTGTTTTTT. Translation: CASSPQGANEKLFF.